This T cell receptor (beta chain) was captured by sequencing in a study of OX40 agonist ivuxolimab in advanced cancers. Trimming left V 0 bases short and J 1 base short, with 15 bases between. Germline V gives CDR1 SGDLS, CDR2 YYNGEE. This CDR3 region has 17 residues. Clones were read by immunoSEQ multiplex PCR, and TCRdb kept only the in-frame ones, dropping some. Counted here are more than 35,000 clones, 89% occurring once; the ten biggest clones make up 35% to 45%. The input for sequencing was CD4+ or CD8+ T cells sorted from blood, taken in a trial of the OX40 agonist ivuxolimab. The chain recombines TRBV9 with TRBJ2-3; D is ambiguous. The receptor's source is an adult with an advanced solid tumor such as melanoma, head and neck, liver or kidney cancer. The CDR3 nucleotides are TGTGCCAGCAGCGTAGAAAAAGGCGCGATCGGCACAGATACGCAGTATTTT. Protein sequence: CASSVEKGAIGTDTQYF.